This T cell receptor beta chain appears in the sequencing data of a study of blood T cell repertoires in COVID-19. Study context: In each case, the material was cDNA or gDNA derived from T cells, B-cell-depleted T cells, or PBMCs.

In the source study's methods: Estimation of nucleated cell counts was performed using reference gene primer amplification. Produced via immunoSEQ multiplex PCR; TCRdb's table is partial and in-frame only. V, J and clone size reflect that table, while D and trimming were determined from the DNA. The sample yields approximately 80,000 clones, approximately 85% seen once. The V and J ends lost 8 bases and 4 bases, in that order; junction bases with no gene match: 10. The CDR3 extends over 17 amino acids. Germline CDR1 reads SGHTA; CDR2 reads FQGTGA. It was during active infection that Seattle patients were enrolled and then longitudinally followed.

Sequencing input: peripheral blood. This chain uses TRBV7-3 with TRBJ2-2; TRBD2 aligns across 13 bases. This clonotype originated in a man aged 45-65 years with COVID-19, enrolled during active disease. For the CDR3, the DNA is TGTGCCAGCGGGGGGACTAGCGGGACTTTGGGCACCGGGGAGCTGTTTTTT. It translates to CASGGTSGTLGTGELFF.